The table lists the clone carrying this T cell receptor (beta chain) with many counts. Its antigen is not known. Axillary draining lymph nodes of breast cancer patients supplied the node samples. Each CDR3 protein gets one entry after TCRdb re-called the multiplex PCR reads with MiXCR. The data hold 150,000 to 200,000 distinct CDR3 sequences, with roughly 30% observed a single time. V lost 6 bases and J lost 2, with 11 bases in between. The CDR3 extends over 15 amino acids. Germline lookup yields CDR1 MNHEY and CDR2 SVGAGI. This entry is derived from a study of breast tumors, draining lymph nodes, adjacent tissues. Findings and caveats of the study: Compared with lymph nodes, tumors were less diverse; compared with nontumor tissue, more. Data only fit, rather than demonstrated, lymph node origin of most tumor T cells.

Specimen: axillary lymph node tissue. The V and J genes are TRBV6-5 and TRBJ2-6; no clear D gene. This receptor was taken from a female donor with breast cancer. Some clones in this sample may be carry-over from other donors' samples. The CDR3 coding sequence is TGTGCCAGCAGGCCTCTTGACCCTGGGGCCAACGTCCTGACTTTC. This translates into CASRPLDPGANVLTF.